This is a list of T cell receptor beta chains from one sample in a study of shared clonotypes between healthy human individuals. Method: immunoSEQ multiplex PCR; TCRdb's copy keeps in-frame clones and lacks some. The data show under 1,900,000 clones, approximately 98.5% seen once. Sequencing input: naive CD4+ T cells sorted from blood. The receptor set was obtained from a man aged 25 to 40 in good health. Each CDR3 is given with its conserved first and last residue. D genes are given only for firm matches. Not every row has a clone size; where given, it reads once, few, many or a size class.

clone size: -
V gene: TRBV5-1
D gene: TRBD2
J gene: TRBJ2-2
CDR3 DNA: TGCGCCAGCAGGATGGGGCCCAGGGCGGGAGACACCGGGGAGCTGTTTTTT
CDR3 protein: CASRMGPRAGDTGELFF

clone size: -
V gene: TRBV15
D gene: TRBD2
J gene: TRBJ2-2
CDR3 DNA: TGTGCCACCAGCAGGCCGGGACTAGCGGGGGACACCGGGGAGCTGTTTTTT
CDR3 protein: CATSRPGLAGDTGELFF

clone size: -
V gene: TRBV5-1
D gene: -
J gene: TRBJ2-3
CDR3 DNA: TGCGCCAGCAGTCCGAACACAGATACGCAGTATTTT
CDR3 protein: CASSPNTDTQYF

clone size: -
V gene: TRBV5-1
D gene: TRBD1
J gene: TRBJ2-7
CDR3 DNA: TGCGCCAGCAGCGCCCAGATCAGGACAGGAGAGGAGCAGTACTTC
CDR3 protein: CASSAQIRTGEEQYF

clone size: -
V gene: TRBV7-8
D gene: -
J gene: TRBJ2-1
CDR3 DNA: TGTGCCAGCAGCCCGACAGGTTACTCCGACAATGAGCAGTTCTTC
CDR3 protein: CASSPTGYSDNEQFF

clone size: once
V gene: TRBV9
D gene: TRBD1
J gene: TRBJ2-7
CDR3 DNA: TGTGCCAGCAGCTTGGGACAGGGATCTTACGAGCAGTACTTC
CDR3 protein: CASSLGQGSYEQYF

clone size: once
V gene: TRBV7-9
D gene: TRBD2
J gene: TRBJ2-7
CDR3 DNA: TGTGCCAGCAGCTTAAATCTAGCGGGACAGTACTTC
CDR3 protein: CASSLNLAGQYF

clone size: -
V gene: TRBV7-2
D gene: -
J gene: TRBJ2-7
CDR3 DNA: TGTGCCAGCAGCCCAGAGGCGGTAAAGGCCTACGAGCAGTACTTC
CDR3 protein: CASSPEAVKAYEQYF

clone size: -
V gene: TRBV5-6
D gene: TRBD1
J gene: TRBJ1-5
CDR3 DNA: TGTGCCAGCAGCTTGGGAGTAGGGACAGGCAATCAGCCCCAGCATTTT
CDR3 protein: CASSLGVGTGNQPQHF

clone size: -
V gene: TRBV18
D gene: TRBD1
J gene: TRBJ2-1
CDR3 DNA: TGTGCCAGCTCACCTGCACCGGGACAGGGGTACAATGAGCAGTTCTTC
CDR3 protein: CASSPAPGQGYNEQFF

clone size: -
V gene: TRBV18
D gene: -
J gene: TRBJ2-5
CDR3 DNA: TGTGCCAGCTCACCAAAACAGGGAGGTGAAGGGACCCAGTACTTC
CDR3 protein: CASSPKQGGEGTQYF

clone size: -
V gene: TRBV18
D gene: -
J gene: TRBJ1-1
CDR3 DNA: TGTGCCAGCTCATCCCAAGAGTGGACGGCATACACTGAAGCTTTCTTT
CDR3 protein: CASSSQEWTAYTEAFF

clone size: once
V gene: TRBV7-2
D gene: TRBD2
J gene: TRBJ2-7
CDR3 DNA: TGTGCCAGCAGCTTCGGGGGGAGCTCCTACGAGCAGTACTTC
CDR3 protein: CASSFGGSSYEQYF

clone size: -
V gene: TRBV5-4
D gene: TRBD1
J gene: TRBJ2-3
CDR3 DNA: TGTGCCACCTACAACCCGACAGGGGGAGGGGATACGCAGTATTTT
CDR3 protein: CATYNPTGGGDTQYF

clone size: -
V gene: TRBV5-1
D gene: -
J gene: TRBJ2-2
CDR3 DNA: TGCGCCAGCAGCCCCGACACCGGGACTTATAACACCGGGGAGCTGTTTTTT
CDR3 protein: CASSPDTGTYNTGELFF

clone size: -
V gene: TRBV11-2
D gene: -
J gene: TRBJ2-7
CDR3 DNA: TGTGCCAGCAGCTTAGGTGTTTCGGGACTTGCAACCTACGAGCAGTACTTC
CDR3 protein: CASSLGVSGLATYEQYF

clone size: -
V gene: TRBV7-8
D gene: -
J gene: TRBJ1-2
CDR3 DNA: TGTGCCAGCAGCTTATCCGGACAGAGCTATGGCTACACCTTC
CDR3 protein: CASSLSGQSYGYTF

clone size: few
V gene: TRBV7-9
D gene: -
J gene: TRBJ2-1
CDR3 DNA: TGTGCCAGCAGCTTAGACGAGCTCTTC
CDR3 protein: CASSLDELF

clone size: -
V gene: TRBV7-2
D gene: -
J gene: TRBJ1-5
CDR3 DNA: TGTGCCAGCAGCTTATGGGGGGGAGTTCAGCCCCAGCATTTT
CDR3 protein: CASSLWGGVQPQHF

clone size: -
V gene: TRBV2
D gene: -
J gene: TRBJ1-2
CDR3 DNA: TGTGCCAGCAAATCCCCCACATCGAGCTATGGCTACACCTTC
CDR3 protein: CASKSPTSSYGYTF

clone size: -
V gene: TRBV9
D gene: -
J gene: TRBJ1-5
CDR3 DNA: TGTGCCAGCAGCGTAGGAGCAGGGGATCAGCCCCAGCATTTT
CDR3 protein: CASSVGAGDQPQHF

clone size: -
V gene: TRBV28
D gene: -
J gene: TRBJ1-5
CDR3 DNA: TGTGCCAGCAGTTTTAGGGGGGGGCTAGGCAATCAGCCCCAGCATTTT
CDR3 protein: CASSFRGGLGNQPQHF

clone size: -
V gene: TRBV18
D gene: -
J gene: TRBJ2-2
CDR3 DNA: TGTGCCAGCTCACCTAGACCGGGACTCAACACCGGGGAGCTGTTTTTT
CDR3 protein: CASSPRPGLNTGELFF

clone size: -
V gene: TRBV19
D gene: TRBD2
J gene: TRBJ2-7
CDR3 DNA: TGTGCCAGTAGATTAGCGGGTGCTAACTACGAGCAGTACTTC
CDR3 protein: CASRLAGANYEQYF

clone size: -
V gene: TRBV5-1
D gene: -
J gene: TRBJ1-1
CDR3 DNA: TGCGCCAGCAGCTTGGTTGGGGGGCCTGAAGCTTTCTTT
CDR3 protein: CASSLVGGPEAFF

clone size: -
V gene: TRBV9
D gene: TRBD1
J gene: TRBJ1-1
CDR3 DNA: TGTGCCAGCAGCGTAAGTTCAGGGGGCACTGAAGCTTTCTTT
CDR3 protein: CASSVSSGGTEAFF

clone size: -
V gene: TRBV5-6
D gene: TRBD1
J gene: TRBJ2-5
CDR3 DNA: TGTGCCAGCAGTTTGCCGGGACAGGAGACCCAGTACTTC
CDR3 protein: CASSLPGQETQYF

clone size: once
V gene: TRBV7-9
D gene: TRBD2
J gene: TRBJ2-2
CDR3 DNA: TGTGCCAGCAGCTTTAACCGACTAGCGGGAGGGGAAACCGGGGAGCTGTTTTTT
CDR3 protein: CASSFNRLAGGETGELFF

clone size: -
V gene: TRBV7-2
D gene: -
J gene: TRBJ1-5
CDR3 DNA: TGTGCCAGCAGCTCCCACGGTTTTGAGGATCAGCCCCAGCATTTT
CDR3 protein: CASSSHGFEDQPQHF

clone size: once
V gene: TRBV6-5
D gene: TRBD1
J gene: TRBJ2-4
CDR3 DNA: TGTGCCAGCAGTAGGACAGGGGGAAACATTCAGTACTTC
CDR3 protein: CASSRTGGNIQYF

clone size: -
V gene: TRBV15
D gene: TRBD1
J gene: TRBJ1-2
CDR3 DNA: TGTGCCACCAGCAGAGTGGACAGGGCAGGCTACACCTTC
CDR3 protein: CATSRVDRAGYTF

clone size: -
V gene: TRBV11-3
D gene: TRBD1
J gene: TRBJ2-7
CDR3 DNA: TGTGCCAGCAGCTACAGACAGGGTAGTGGCCCCCGGAACGAGCAGTACTTC
CDR3 protein: CASSYRQGSGPRNEQYF

clone size: -
V gene: TRBV5-4
D gene: -
J gene: TRBJ2-7
CDR3 DNA: TGTGCCAGCAGCATCACTAGCATGAGAGCCGAGCAGTACTTC
CDR3 protein: CASSITSMRAEQYF

clone size: -
V gene: TRBV28
D gene: -
J gene: TRBJ2-1
CDR3 DNA: TGTGCCAGCAGTTTCTTCCTAGATAGGTCCTACAATGAGCAGTTCTTC
CDR3 protein: CASSFFLDRSYNEQFF

clone size: -
V gene: TRBV28
D gene: -
J gene: TRBJ1-5
CDR3 DNA: TGTGCCAGCAGTTTATGGGGGGGACTCGCTGTTAATCAGCCCCAGCATTTT
CDR3 protein: CASSLWGGLAVNQPQHF

clone size: -
V gene: TRBV6-1
D gene: TRBD2
J gene: TRBJ2-2
CDR3 DNA: TGTGCCAGCAGTCGGGGGGCCGGGGAGCTGTTTTTT
CDR3 protein: CASSRGAGELFF